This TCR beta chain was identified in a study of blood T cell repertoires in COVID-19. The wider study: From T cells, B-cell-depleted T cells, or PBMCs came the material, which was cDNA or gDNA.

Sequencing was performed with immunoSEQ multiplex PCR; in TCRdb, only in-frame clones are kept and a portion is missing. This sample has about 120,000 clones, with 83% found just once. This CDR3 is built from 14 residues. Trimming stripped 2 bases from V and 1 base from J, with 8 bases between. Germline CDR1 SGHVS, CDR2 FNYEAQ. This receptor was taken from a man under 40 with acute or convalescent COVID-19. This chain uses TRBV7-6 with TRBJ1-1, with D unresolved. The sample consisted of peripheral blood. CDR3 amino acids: CASSLIQTNTEAFF. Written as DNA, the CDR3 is TGTGCCAGCAGCTTAATACAGACGAACACTGAAGCTTTCTTT.